Listed below are T cell receptor beta chains from one sample, sequenced in a study of PD-1 blockade in classical Hodgkin lymphoma. TCRdb's table, derived via immunoSEQ multiplex PCR, lists solely in-frame clones and lacks some. The sample gives some 46,000 clones, over 60% of which show up once; about 20% is in the top ten. Specimen: peripheral blood mononuclear cells (PBMCs), collected before the second cycle of nivolumab. Source of these receptors: a human donor with classical Hodgkin lymphoma. Each CDR3 is given with its conserved first and last residue. D genes are given only for firm matches. Not every row has a clone size; where given, it reads once, few, many or a size class.

v_gene	d_gene	j_gene	abundance	CDR3aa	CDR3nt
TRBV19	-	TRBJ1-1	-	CASSIAATGIAFEAFF	TGTGCCAGTAGTATCGCTGCCACAGGGATAGCCTTTGAAGCTTTCTTT
TRBV30	TRBD1	TRBJ1-1	-	CAWGTGRTNTEAFF	TGTGCCTGGGGGACAGGGAGGACGAACACTGAAGCTTTCTTT
TRBV29-1	-	TRBJ1-2	once	CSVWGGQAGYTF	TGCAGCGTCTGGGGGGGGCAGGCGGGCTACACCTTC
TRBV5-8	TRBD1	TRBJ1-5	-	CASSYHRGIDSNQPQHF	TGTGCCAGCAGCTACCACAGGGGTATAGATAGCAATCAGCCCCAGCATTTT
TRBV7-9	-	TRBJ2-3	-	CASSDTTDTQYF	TGTGCCAGCAGCGATACGACAGATACGCAGTATTTT
TRBV11-2	-	TRBJ2-1	-	CASSARVRSDEQFF	TGTGCCAGCAGCGCCAGGGTCCGGAGCGATGAGCAGTTCTTC
TRBV4-1	TRBD2	TRBJ2-3	-	CASSPLAGEDTQYF	TGCGCCAGCAGCCCACTAGCGGGAGAAGATACGCAGTATTTT
TRBV12-5	TRBD1	TRBJ2-1	-	CASVPGQGYNEQFF	TGTGCTAGTGTACCGGGACAGGGGTACAATGAGCAGTTCTTC
TRBV28	TRBD1	TRBJ2-1	-	CASSLNIQGIGEQFF	TGTGCCAGCAGTTTAAACATACAGGGGATAGGTGAGCAGTTCTTC
TRBV28	TRBD1	TRBJ2-3	-	CASSSPGQNTDTQYF	TGTGCCAGCAGTTCGCCGGGACAGAACACAGATACGCAGTATTTT
TRBV21-1	-	TRBJ2-4	-	CASSTQVPIVRQNGSKNIQYF	TGTGCCAGCAGCACCCAAGTCCCTATAGTAAGACAGAATGGATCCAAAAACATTCAGTACTTC
TRBV6-1	-	TRBJ1-5	-	CASSEAGGPYQPQHF	TGTGCCAGCAGTGAAGCGGGGGGGCCGTATCAGCCCCAGCATTTT
TRBV5-8	-	TRBJ1-2	once	CASSRVRYGYTF	TGTGCCAGCAGCAGGGTTCGCTATGGCTACACCTTC
TRBV29-1	TRBD2	TRBJ2-1	-	CSVASGSGHEQFF	TGCAGCGTTGCCAGCGGGAGTGGTCATGAGCAGTTCTTC
TRBV18	-	TRBJ2-7	-	CASSPTAYEQYF	TGTGCCAGCTCACCAACAGCCTACGAGCAGTACTTC
TRBV9	TRBD1	TRBJ2-1	few	CASSESQGAWIEQFF	TGTGCCAGCAGCGAATCACAGGGGGCGTGGATTGAGCAGTTCTTC